One sample yielded the 21 T cell receptor beta chains listed below, sequenced in a study of vaccination effects on CD4 cells after COVID-19. Before sequencing, viral peptide pools were used by the ViraFEST assay to expand antigen-specific CD4+ T cells. Culture lasted about ten days before CD4+ T cell isolation. The vaccine given was either BNT162b2 or mRNA-1273, in two doses. Sequenced by immunoSEQ multiplex PCR; TCRdb stores in-frame clones only, minus some. The sample lists 57,000 or so clones, 73% seen once, with 1.2% in the top ten. Their recognized antigens are unknown. Specimen: CD4+ T cells from PBMCs cultured with HCoV-229E spike peptides, collected after COVID-19 vaccination. The receptors were sampled from a human donor who received a COVID-19 vaccine.

This sequence joins TRBV29-1 and TRBJ1-2; 7 bases map to TRBD1. Trimming cost V 4 bases and J 2 bases; bases outside gene matches: 4. This CDR3 region has 13 residues. From germline, CDR1 is SQVTM and CDR2 ANQGSEA. This CDR3 is CSVVKQGNYGYTF. In DNA form, the CDR3 reads TGCAGCGTTGTAAAACAGGGGAACTATGGCTACACCTTC.

This clone was found once. The V call is TRBV18, the J call TRBJ2-5, with D perhaps matching TRBD1 (6 bases). V was pared by 1 base and J by 5 bases, with 11 bases between. The CDR3 sequence is 14 residues long. The V gene's germline CDR1 is KGHSH and CDR2 LQKENI. The CDR3 DNA reads TGTGCCAGCTCACCACGTGGGGGCGGGGAGACCCAGTACTTC. Its protein product is CASSPRGGGETQYF.

The rearrangement links TRBV7-2 to TRBJ1-3; 9 nucleotides line up with TRBD1. Germline CDR1 reads SGHTA; CDR2 reads FQGNSA. The CDR3 has 18 amino acids. With 5 bases clipped from V and 0 bases from J, the junction kept 11 bases outside the gene matches. The CDR3 region is CASSRNRGLTSSGNTIYF. The DNA of the CDR3 is TGTGCCAGCAGCCGGAACAGGGGGCTAACTAGCTCTGGAAACACCATATATTTT.

This clone was observed a few times. The rearrangement uses TRBV21-1 and TRBJ1-2; the D segment call TRBD1 is taken from the table without a DNA check. TRBV21-1 is marked as a pseudogene. The CDR3 length is 12 residues. The CDR3 DNA reads TGTGCCGTCAGGGACAGGGATTATGGCTACACCTTC. It yields the protein CAVRDRDYGYTF.

This chain connects TRBV6-4 to TRBJ2-1; D is uncertain. The CDR3 length is 14 residues. Germline V gives CDR1 MRHNA, CDR2 SNTAGT. V was shortened by 7 bases and J by 0 bases, with 10 bases between the two germline ends. CDR3: CASNRQSSYNEQFF. CDR3 coding DNA: TGTGCCAGCAATCGCCAGAGCTCCTACAATGAGCAGTTCTTC.

This clone was seen a single time. The rearrangement links TRBV30 to TRBJ1-4, with a tentative D call TRBD1 (6 bases). Germline V gives CDR1 GTSNPN, CDR2 SVGIG (reference sequence). V was shortened by 7 bases and J by 1 base, with 13 bases between the two germline ends. This CDR3 region has 14 residues. CDR3 nucleotides: TGTGCCTTTGGGGGGCGGCTAACTAATGAAAAACTGTTTTTT. This encodes CAFGGRLTNEKLFF.

The J gene is TRBJ2-1, the V gene TRBV6-1, with TRBD2 identical over 8 bases. Per germline, CDR1 MNHNS and CDR2 SASEGT. V lost 4 bases, J lost 0 bases, and 8 bases stayed unmatched. The CDR3 has 17 amino acids. CDR3 loop: CASSGVSGTNSYNEQFF. The CDR3 DNA sequence: TGTGCCAGCAGTGGGGTTAGCGGGACAAACTCCTACAATGAGCAGTTCTTC.

The CDR3 sequence: CASSLGRQGLAKNIQYF. The CDR3 DNA is TGCGCCAGCAGCTTGGGAAGACAGGGGTTAGCCAAAAACATTCAGTACTTC. V usage is TRBV5-1 and J usage is TRBJ2-4; TRBD1 matches at 8 bases. V shed 0 bases, J shed 0 bases, and the junction held 5 bases outside the gene matches. The CDR3 length is 17 residues. Germline loops: CDR1 SGHRS, CDR2 YFSETQ.

The chain combines TRBV11-2 with TRBJ2-7; D may be TRBD2 (5 bases). The CDR3 is made up of 14 amino acids. Germline CDR1 is SGHAT and CDR2 is FQNNGV. Trimming took off 3 bases at V and 2 bases at J, with 11 bases between the two ends. The DNA for the CDR3 is TGTGCCAGCAGCTTTAGTCCGGGAACCTACGAGCAGTACGTC. Amino acids: CASSFSPGTYEQYV.

The V call is TRBV18, the J call TRBJ1-3; D might be TRBD1 (6 bases). Germline V lookup: CDR1 KGHSH, CDR2 LQKENI. Trimming cost V 0 bases and J 4 bases, with 13 bases left between them. This CDR3 has 16 residues. The CDR3 sequence: CASSPPRGAKGNTIYF. The CDR3 DNA reads as TGTGCCAGCTCACCACCGCGGGGGGCGAAAGGAAACACCATATATTTT.

The gene calls are TRBV6-5 and TRBJ2-2, with 8 bases fitting TRBD1. Looked up from germline, CDR1 is MNHEY and CDR2 is SVGAGI. The V and J ends lost 6 bases and 4 bases, in that order; junction bases with no gene match: 4. This CDR3 comprises 14 residues. CDR3 protein: CASRIDRGTGELFF. CDR3 coding DNA: TGTGCCAGCAGGATCGACAGGGGCACCGGGGAGCTGTTTTTT.

This clone occurred a few times. The rearrangement links TRBV5-8 to TRBJ2-2; 7 positions match TRBD1. The CDR3 has 14 amino acids. From germline, CDR1 is SGHTS and CDR2 YDEGEE. With 4 bases clipped from V and 7 bases from J, the junction kept 7 bases outside the gene matches. Written as DNA, the CDR3 is TGTGCCAGCAGCCTACAGGGGATCGGCGGGGAGCTGTTTTTT. Its protein is CASSLQGIGGELFF.

The V gene is TRBV5-1, the J gene TRBJ2-5; 11 bases agree with TRBD1. After removal of 4 bases from V and 0 bases from J, the junction contained 11 bases not matched to a gene. The CDR3 is made up of 18 amino acids. Germline CDR1 reads SGHRS; CDR2 reads YFSETQ. The CDR3 loop reads CASSRTGDRGENQETQYF. The CDR3 region has the DNA TGCGCCAGCAGCCGAACCGGGGACAGGGGGGAGAACCAAGAGACCCAGTACTTC.

The chain combines TRBV5-5 with TRBJ2-1; D not resolved. CDR1 SGHKS and CDR2 YYEKEE come from the germline V gene (reference sequence). Trimming shortened V by 3 bases and J by 4 bases, and 2 bases separated the two germline ends. This CDR3 spans 11 amino acids. Written as DNA, the CDR3 is TGTGCCAGCAGCTCGTACAATGAGCAGTTCTTC. As protein: CASSSYNEQFF.

This clone was recorded once. V is TRBV6-6 and J is TRBJ2-7; TRBD2 matches 7 bases. V lost 2 bases to trimming and J lost 4 bases; unmatched junction nucleotides: 8. The CDR3 extends over 15 amino acids. Germline lookup yields CDR1 MNHNY and CDR2 SVGAGI (reference sequence). The DNA of the CDR3 is TGTGCCAGCAGTTACGGAGGGGCGGGGGTTTACGAGCAGTACGTC. This sequence encodes CASSYGGAGVYEQYV.

This sequence joins TRBV7-2 and TRBJ2-7; the D gene is possibly TRBD2 (6 bases). The length of the CDR3 is 15 residues. V was pared by 6 bases and J by 2 bases, with 17 bases between. Germline V gene sequence: CDR1 SGHTA, CDR2 FQGNSA. The CDR3 is CASSLSGTPAYEQYV. The CDR3 DNA follows: TGTGCCAGCAGTTTATCCGGGACTCCCGCCTACGAGCAGTACGTC.

The chain joins TRBV7-2 to TRBJ2-5; 8 bases fit TRBD1. This CDR3 has 13 residues. The J segment lost 5 bases and the V segment lost 5 bases, leaving 4 bases of the junction unmatched. The germline V gene encodes CDR1 SGHTA and CDR2 FQGNSA. CDR3 sequence: CASSTGQGETQYF. The CDR3 nucleotides are TGTGCCAGCAGCACAGGACAGGGTGAGACCCAGTACTTC.

The genes are TRBV15 and TRBJ1-5, with D perhaps matching TRBD1 (5 bases). V was pared by 0 bases and J by 0 bases, with 12 bases between. The CDR3 is 17 amino acids. The germline CDR1 and CDR2 sequences are LNHNV and YYDKDF (reference sequence). Here the CDR3 DNA reads TGTGCCACCAGCAGAGATAGCCGGACAAATAGCAATCAGCCCCAGCATTTT. It translates to CATSRDSRTNSNQPQHF. Full variable domain (rest looked up from reference TRBV15 and TRBJ1-5): DAMVIQNPRYQVTQFGKPVTLSCSQTLNHNVMYWYQQKSSQAPKLLFHYYDKDFNNEADTPDNFQSRRPNTSFCFLDIRSPGLGDTAMYLCATSRDSRTNSNQPQHFGDGTRLSIL.

The chain recombines TRBV7-8 with TRBJ2-5, with 9 bases fitting TRBD2. CDR1 and CDR2 (germline): SGHVS, FQNEAQ. Losses at the gene ends were 2 bases for V and 4 bases for J; bases not matched to a gene: 11. This CDR3 has 17 residues. Written as DNA, the CDR3 is TGTGCCAGCAGCTTAATATTGAGCGGGGGGAGGCCAGAGACCCAGTACTTC. Its protein is CASSLILSGGRPETQYF.

This clone was found a few times. The rearrangement uses TRBV7-2 and TRBJ1-6; the D gene is possibly TRBD1 (5 bases). Trimming removed 5 bases from V and 10 bases from J, with 9 bases in between. CDR1 and CDR2 from the germline V gene are SGHTA and FQGNSA. The CDR3 is 12 amino acids. CDR3 residues: CASSPGNSPLHF. Written as DNA, the CDR3 is TGTGCCAGCAGCCCAGGGAACTCACCCCTCCACTTT.

J is TRBJ1-1 and V is TRBV5-1; D gene ambiguous. V was shortened by 0 bases and J by 5 bases, with 8 bases between the two germline ends. Germline loops: CDR1 SGHRS, CDR2 YFSETQ. This CDR3 contains 13 residues. CDR3 sequence: CASSLVMTTEAFF. The CDR3 DNA follows: TGCGCCAGCAGCTTGGTGATGACTACTGAAGCTTTCTTT.